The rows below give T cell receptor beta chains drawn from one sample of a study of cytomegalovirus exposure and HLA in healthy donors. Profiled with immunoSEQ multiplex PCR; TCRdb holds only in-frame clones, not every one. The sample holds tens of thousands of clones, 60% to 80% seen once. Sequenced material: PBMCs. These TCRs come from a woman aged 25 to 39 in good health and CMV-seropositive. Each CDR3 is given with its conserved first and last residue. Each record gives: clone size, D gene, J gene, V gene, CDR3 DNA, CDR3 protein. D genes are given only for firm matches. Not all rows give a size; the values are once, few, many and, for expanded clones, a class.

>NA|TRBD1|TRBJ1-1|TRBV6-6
TGTGCCAGCAGTTTACAGGGGTTTGGTGAAGCTTTCTTT
CASSLQGFGEAFF
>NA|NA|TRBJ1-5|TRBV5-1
TGCGCCAGCAGCTTGGGACTAGATCAGCCCCAGCATTTT
CASSLGLDQPQHF
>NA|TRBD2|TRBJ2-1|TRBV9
TGTGCCAGCAGCGAACGTAGCGGGAGGGCCTTCGTTAGGAATGAGCAGTTCTTC
CASSERSGRAFVRNEQFF
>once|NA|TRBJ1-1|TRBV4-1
TGCGCCAGCAGCCTGTCCAGTTTGGACACTGAAGCTTTCTTT
CASSLSSLDTEAFF
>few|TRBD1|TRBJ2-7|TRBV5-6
TGTGCCAGCAGCTCGACAGGGCCCGAGCAGTACTTC
CASSSTGPEQYF
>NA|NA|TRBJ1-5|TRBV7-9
TGTGCCAGCAGCTTAACAGGCTTGGGCAATCAGCCCCAGCATTTT
CASSLTGLGNQPQHF
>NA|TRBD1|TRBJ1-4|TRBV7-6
TGTGCCAGCAGCCAGGGGGGCAGGGGATGGGAAAAACTGTTTTTT
CASSQGGRGWEKLFF
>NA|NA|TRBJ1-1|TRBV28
TGTGCCAGCAGCTTGATGGACAGCATGAACACTGAAGCTTTCTTT
CASSLMDSMNTEAFF
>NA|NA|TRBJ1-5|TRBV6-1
TGTGCCAGCAGTGACAGTCTTTCTCAGCCCCAGCATTTT
CASSDSLSQPQHF
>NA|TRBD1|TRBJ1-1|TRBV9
TGTGCCAGCAGCCCGCACTCCATCAACCGGGACAGGGACACTGAAGCTTTCTTT
CASSPHSINRDRDTEAFF
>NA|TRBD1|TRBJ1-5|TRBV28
TGTGCCAGCAGTTTAGGACAGGGGAATCATCAGCCCCAGCATTTT
CASSLGQGNHQPQHF
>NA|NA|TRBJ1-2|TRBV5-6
TGTGCCAGCAACCTCCCGGGGTATTCCTATGGCTACACCTTC
CASNLPGYSYGYTF
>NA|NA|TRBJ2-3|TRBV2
TGTGCCAGCAGTGAAAACTCCCGGCTAGCGTATTCCACAGATACGCAGTATTTT
CASSENSRLAYSTDTQYF
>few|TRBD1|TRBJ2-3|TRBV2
TGTGCCAGCAGTGAAGAGGGACAGGGGGATACGCAGTATTTT
CASSEEGQGDTQYF
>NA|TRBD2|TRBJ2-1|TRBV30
TGTGCCTGGAGTGTAAGGGGACGGACTAGCGGGGGGCCGTTCTTC
CAWSVRGRTSGGPFF
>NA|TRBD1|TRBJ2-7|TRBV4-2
TGTGCCAGCAGCGAAGGGACAGGCACCTACGAGCAGTACTTC
CASSEGTGTYEQYF
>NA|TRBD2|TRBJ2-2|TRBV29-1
TGCAGCGTCCGGGGGGAGAACACCGGGGAGCTGTTTTTT
CSVRGENTGELFF
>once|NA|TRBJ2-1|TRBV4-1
TGCGCCAGCAGCCAGAGAGAAACTAGTTCTGATGAGCAGTTCTTC
CASSQRETSSDEQFF
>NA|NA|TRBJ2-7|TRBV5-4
TGTGCCAGCAGCTTGGCAGTGGGGCCCGAGCAGTACTTC
CASSLAVGPEQYF
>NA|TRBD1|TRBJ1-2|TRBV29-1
TGCAGCGTTGTTTCTCCCGCCGAGGGACAGGGGAACTATGGCTACACCTTC
CSVVSPAEGQGNYGYTF
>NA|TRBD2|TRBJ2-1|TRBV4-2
TGTGCCAGCAGCCAAGATCCGGGAGGTGTGAATGAGCAGTTCTTC
CASSQDPGGVNEQFF
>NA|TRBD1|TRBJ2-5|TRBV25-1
TGTGCCAGCAGTAAATATACAGGGGACCAAGAGACCCAGTACTTC
CASSKYTGDQETQYF
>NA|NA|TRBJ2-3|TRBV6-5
TGTGCCAGCAGTTACGGCGCACGGGGAGATACGCAGTATTTT
CASSYGARGDTQYF
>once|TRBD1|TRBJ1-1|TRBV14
TGTGCCAGCAGCCTTAACAGGGGAAACACTGAAGCTTTCTTT
CASSLNRGNTEAFF
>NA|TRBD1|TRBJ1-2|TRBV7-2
TGTGCCAGCAGCTCTGGACAGGGGGTAAAGTTCGGTGGCTACACCTTC
CASSSGQGVKFGGYTF
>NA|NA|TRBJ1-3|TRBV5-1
TGCGCCAGCAGCTTGACGGGCGGGATCTCTGGAAACACCATATATTTT
CASSLTGGISGNTIYF
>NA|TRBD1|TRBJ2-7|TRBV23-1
TGCGCCAGCAGGGACAGGGGAGGCTACGAGCAGTACTTC
CASRDRGGYEQYF
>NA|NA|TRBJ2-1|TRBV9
TGTGCCAGCAGCGTAGACTTCGGGGAGCAGTTCTTC
CASSVDFGEQFF
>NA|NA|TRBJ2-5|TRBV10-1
TGCGCCAGCAGTGAGTCGGGGGCCCGGGAGACCCAGTACTTC
CASSESGARETQYF
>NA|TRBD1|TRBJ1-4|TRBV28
TGTGCCAGCAGTCCTAAACGTGACAGGGGGCGCCGAAATGAAAAACTGTTTTTT
CASSPKRDRGRRNEKLFF
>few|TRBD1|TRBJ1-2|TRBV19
TGTGCCAGTAGTTTCGACAGGGGGTATGGCTACACCTTC
CASSFDRGYGYTF
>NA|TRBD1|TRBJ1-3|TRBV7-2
TGTGCCAGCAGCGTTTTCTCAGGGGGCTCTGGAAACACCATATATTTT
CASSVFSGGSGNTIYF
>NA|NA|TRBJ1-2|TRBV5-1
TGCGCCAGCAGCCGTGACGGACTCTATGGCTACACCTTC
CASSRDGLYGYTF
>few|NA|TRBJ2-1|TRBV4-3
TGCGCCAGCAGCCAAGATTGGGCTGAACGGCAGAATGAGCAGTTCTTC
CASSQDWAERQNEQFF